This T cell receptor (beta chain) is from a study of blood T cell repertoires in COVID-19. Study background: Specimens from acute and convalescent COVID-19 originated in the United States, Italy and Spain. PBMCs, B-cell-depleted T cells, or T cells provided the cDNA or gDNA that made up the material.

This CDR3 region has 15 residues. V shed 0 bases and J shed 2 bases, with 11 bases lying between them. Germline V CDR1 and CDR2: SGHTA, FQGNSA. Methods used by the authors: Reference gene primer amplification gave nucleated cell count estimates. Profiling relied on immunoSEQ multiplex PCR, and the TCRdb table lists in-frame clones only, not all of them. D and trimming come from the DNA, and the V and J calls and clone size come from that table. The table records about 390,000 clones, 87% of them present only once. The Seattle patients, enrolled during active infection, were followed longitudinally. Sequencing was carried out using peripheral blood. The chain uses TRBV7-2 and TRBJ2-7; D perhaps matches TRBD1 (5 bases). The TCR sequence derives from an older woman with COVID-19, enrolled during active disease. The CDR3 region is CASSLAIGAPYEQYF. The CDR3 region has the DNA TGTGCCAGCAGCTTAGCCATAGGGGCCCCCTACGAGCAGTACTTC.